This TCR beta chain derives from a study of B cell selection in AIRE deficiency. The study's findings and limits: Shared Treg sequences had shorter CDR3s, biased toward rearrangements with few non-templated insertions. TCRbeta-only data showed 30% to 45% of shared healthy Treg sequences in healthy Tconv.

In germline, CDR1 is MRHNA, CDR2 SNTAGT. The CDR3 is made up of 12 amino acids. V gave up 4 bases and J gave up 7 bases, with 8 bases separating them. Regulatory T cells were sorted as CD4+CD25hiCD127low/negative. About this clone: What it binds is not known.

Profiling relied on immunoSEQ multiplex PCR, and the TCRdb table lists in-frame clones only, not all of them. The sample shows 15,000 or so clones, 85% to 95% of them seen only once. The clonotype originates from a human donor with AIRE deficiency. Sample: Tregs sorted from PBMCs. The chain has TRBV6-4 and TRBJ2-1; D unresolved. CDR3 DNA: TGTGCCAGCAGTGGTTACCGGAATGAGCAGTTCTTC. The encoded protein is CASSGYRNEQFF.